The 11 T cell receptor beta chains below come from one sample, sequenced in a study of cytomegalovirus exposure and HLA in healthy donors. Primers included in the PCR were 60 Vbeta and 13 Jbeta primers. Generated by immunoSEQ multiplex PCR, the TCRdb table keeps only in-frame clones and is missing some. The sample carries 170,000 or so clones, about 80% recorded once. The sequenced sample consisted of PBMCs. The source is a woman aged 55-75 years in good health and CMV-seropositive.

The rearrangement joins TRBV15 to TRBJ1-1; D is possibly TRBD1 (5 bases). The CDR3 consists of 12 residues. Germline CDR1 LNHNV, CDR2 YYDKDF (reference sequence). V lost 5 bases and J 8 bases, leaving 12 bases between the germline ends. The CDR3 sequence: CATSWGLQEAFF. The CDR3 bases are TGTGCCACCAGCTGGGGCCTCCAAGAAGCTTTCTTT.

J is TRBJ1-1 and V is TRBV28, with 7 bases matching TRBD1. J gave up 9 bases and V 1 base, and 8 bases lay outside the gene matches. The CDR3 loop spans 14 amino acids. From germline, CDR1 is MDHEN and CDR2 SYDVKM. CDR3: CASSLSGTEGQAFF. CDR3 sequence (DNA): TGTGCCAGCAGTTTATCGGGGACAGAGGGGCAAGCTTTCTTT.

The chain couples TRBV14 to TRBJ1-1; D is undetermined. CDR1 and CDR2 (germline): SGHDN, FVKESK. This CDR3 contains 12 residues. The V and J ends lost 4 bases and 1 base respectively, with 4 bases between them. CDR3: CASSPWNTEAFF. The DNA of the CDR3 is TGTGCCAGCAGCCCCTGGAACACTGAAGCTTTCTTT.

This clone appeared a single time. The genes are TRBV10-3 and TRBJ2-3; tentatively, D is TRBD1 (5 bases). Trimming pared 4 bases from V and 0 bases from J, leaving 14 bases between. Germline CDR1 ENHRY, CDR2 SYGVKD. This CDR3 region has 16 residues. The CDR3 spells CAISGQGLSSTDTQYF. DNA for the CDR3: TGTGCCATCAGTGGCCAGGGCCTATCTAGCACAGATACGCAGTATTTT.

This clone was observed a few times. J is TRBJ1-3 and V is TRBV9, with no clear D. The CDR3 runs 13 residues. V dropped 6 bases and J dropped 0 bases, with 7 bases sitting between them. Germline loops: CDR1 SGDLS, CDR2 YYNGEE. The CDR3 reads CASKQSSGNTIYF. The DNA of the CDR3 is TGTGCCAGCAAACAGAGCTCTGGAAACACCATATATTTT.

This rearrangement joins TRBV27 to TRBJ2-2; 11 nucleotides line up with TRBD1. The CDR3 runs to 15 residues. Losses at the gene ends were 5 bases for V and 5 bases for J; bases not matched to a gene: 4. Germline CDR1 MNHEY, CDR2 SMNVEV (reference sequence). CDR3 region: CASSRTGGQTGELFF. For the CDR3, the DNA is TGTGCCAGCAGTCGGACAGGGGGCCAGACCGGGGAGCTGTTTTTT.

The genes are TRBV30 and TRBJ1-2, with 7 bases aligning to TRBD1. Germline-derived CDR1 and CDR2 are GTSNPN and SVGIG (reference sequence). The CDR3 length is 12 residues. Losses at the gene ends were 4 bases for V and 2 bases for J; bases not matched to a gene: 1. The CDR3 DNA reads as TGTGCCTGGACAGGGGGAAACTATGGCTACACCTTC. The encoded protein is CAWTGGNYGYTF.

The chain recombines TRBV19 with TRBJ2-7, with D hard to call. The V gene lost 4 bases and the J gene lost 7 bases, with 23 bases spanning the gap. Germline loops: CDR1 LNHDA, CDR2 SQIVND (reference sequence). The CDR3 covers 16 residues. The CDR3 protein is CASSTHPSVPGREQYF. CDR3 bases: TGTGCCAGTAGTACTCACCCGAGCGTCCCGGGTCGGGAGCAGTACTTC.

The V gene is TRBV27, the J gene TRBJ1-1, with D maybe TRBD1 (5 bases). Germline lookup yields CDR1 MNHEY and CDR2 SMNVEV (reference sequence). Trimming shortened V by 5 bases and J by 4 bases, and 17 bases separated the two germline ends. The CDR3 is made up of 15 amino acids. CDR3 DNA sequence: TGTGCCAGCAGTAGTCCGGGACTGCCGGGCACTGAAGCTTTCTTT. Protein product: CASSSPGLPGTEAFF.

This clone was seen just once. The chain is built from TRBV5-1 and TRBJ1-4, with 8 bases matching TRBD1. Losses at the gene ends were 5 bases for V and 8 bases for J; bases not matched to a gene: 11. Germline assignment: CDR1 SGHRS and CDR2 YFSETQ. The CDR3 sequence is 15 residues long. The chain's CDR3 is CASSSSGTGNEKLFF. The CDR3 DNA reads TGCGCCAGCAGTTCGTCCGGGACAGGAAACGAAAAACTGTTTTTT.

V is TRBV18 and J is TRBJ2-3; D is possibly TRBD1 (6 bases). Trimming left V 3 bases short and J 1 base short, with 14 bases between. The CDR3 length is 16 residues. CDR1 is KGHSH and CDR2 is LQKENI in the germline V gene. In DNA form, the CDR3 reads TGTGCCAGCTCACCCCGGGACACCTCGGGCACAGATACGCAGTATTTT. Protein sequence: CASSPRDTSGTDTQYF.